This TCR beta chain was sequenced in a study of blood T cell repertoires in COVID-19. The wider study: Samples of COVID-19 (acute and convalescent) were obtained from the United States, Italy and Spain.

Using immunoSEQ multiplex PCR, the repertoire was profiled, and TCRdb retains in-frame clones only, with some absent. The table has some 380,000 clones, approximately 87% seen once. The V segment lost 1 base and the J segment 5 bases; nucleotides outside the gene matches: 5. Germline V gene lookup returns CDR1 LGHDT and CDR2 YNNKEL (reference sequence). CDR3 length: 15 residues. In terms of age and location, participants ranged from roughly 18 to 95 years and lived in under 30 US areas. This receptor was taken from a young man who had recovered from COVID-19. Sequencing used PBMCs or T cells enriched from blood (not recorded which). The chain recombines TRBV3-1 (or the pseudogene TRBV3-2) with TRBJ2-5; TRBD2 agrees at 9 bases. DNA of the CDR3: TGTGCCAGCAGCCAAGTAGTTAGCGGGGGTGAGACCCAGTACTTC. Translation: CASSQVVSGGETQYF.